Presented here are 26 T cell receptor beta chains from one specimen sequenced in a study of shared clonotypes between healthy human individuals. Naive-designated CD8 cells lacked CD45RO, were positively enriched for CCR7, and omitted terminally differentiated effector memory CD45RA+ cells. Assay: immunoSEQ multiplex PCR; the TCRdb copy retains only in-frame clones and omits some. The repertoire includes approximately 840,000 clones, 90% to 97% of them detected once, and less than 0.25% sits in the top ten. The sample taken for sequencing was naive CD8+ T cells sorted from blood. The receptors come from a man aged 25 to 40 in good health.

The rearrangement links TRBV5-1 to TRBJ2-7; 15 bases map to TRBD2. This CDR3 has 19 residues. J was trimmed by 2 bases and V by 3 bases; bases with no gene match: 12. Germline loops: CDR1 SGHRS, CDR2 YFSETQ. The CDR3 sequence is CASSSGLAGGPVPPYEQYF. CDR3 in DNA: TGCGCCAGCAGCTCCGGACTAGCGGGAGGGCCAGTACCCCCCTACGAGCAGTACTTC.

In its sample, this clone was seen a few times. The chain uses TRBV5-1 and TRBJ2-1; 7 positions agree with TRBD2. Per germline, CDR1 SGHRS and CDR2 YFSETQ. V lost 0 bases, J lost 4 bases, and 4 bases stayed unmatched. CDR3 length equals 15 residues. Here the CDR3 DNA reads TGCGCCAGCAGCTTGGTGGGAGGGGTTTACAATGAGCAGTTCTTC. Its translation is CASSLVGGVYNEQFF.

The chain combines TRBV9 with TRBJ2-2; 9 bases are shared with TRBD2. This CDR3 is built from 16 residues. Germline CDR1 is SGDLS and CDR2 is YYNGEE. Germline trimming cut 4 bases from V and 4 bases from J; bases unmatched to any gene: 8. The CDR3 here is CASSPIAGAFTGELFF. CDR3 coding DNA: TGTGCCAGCAGCCCTATAGCGGGAGCTTTCACCGGGGAGCTGTTTTTT.

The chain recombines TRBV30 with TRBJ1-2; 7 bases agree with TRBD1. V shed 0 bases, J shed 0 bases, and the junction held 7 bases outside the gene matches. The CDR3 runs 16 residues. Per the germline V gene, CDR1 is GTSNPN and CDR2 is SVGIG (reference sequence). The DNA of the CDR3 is TGTGCCTGGAGTGTACCAGAGGACAGGACTAACTATGGCTACACCTTC. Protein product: CAWSVPEDRTNYGYTF.

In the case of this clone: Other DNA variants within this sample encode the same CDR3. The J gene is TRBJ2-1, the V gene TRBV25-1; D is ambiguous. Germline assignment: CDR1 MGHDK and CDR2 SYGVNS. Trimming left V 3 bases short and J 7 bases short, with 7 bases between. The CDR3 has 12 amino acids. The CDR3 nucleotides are TGTGCCAGCAGTGACCGGTATAATGAGCAGTTCTTC. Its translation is CASSDRYNEQFF.

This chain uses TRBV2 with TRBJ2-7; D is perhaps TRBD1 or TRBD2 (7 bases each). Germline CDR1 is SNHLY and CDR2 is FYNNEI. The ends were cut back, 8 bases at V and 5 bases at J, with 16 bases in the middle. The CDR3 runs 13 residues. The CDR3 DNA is TGTGCCAGCCCCGGGAGGACAGGTCACGAGCAGTACTTC. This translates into CASPGRTGHEQYF. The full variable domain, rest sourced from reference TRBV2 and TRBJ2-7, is EPEVTQTPSHQVTQMGQEVILRCVPISNHLYFYWYRQILGQKVEFLVSFYNNEISEKSEIFDDQFSVERPDGSNFTLKIRSTKLEDSAMYFCASPGRTGHEQYFGPGTRLTVT.

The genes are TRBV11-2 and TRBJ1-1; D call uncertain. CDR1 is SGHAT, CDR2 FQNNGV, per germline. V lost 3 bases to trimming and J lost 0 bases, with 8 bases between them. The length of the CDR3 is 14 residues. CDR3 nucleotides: TGTGCCAGCAGCTTGGGATTCTTGAACACTGAAGCTTTCTTT. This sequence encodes CASSLGFLNTEAFF.

The CDR3 sequence: CASSQGLTQPQHF. As DNA, the CDR3 is TGTGCCAGCAGCCAAGGACTGACTCAGCCCCAGCATTTT. The chain couples TRBV14 to TRBJ1-5; no definite D call. The CDR3 spans 13 residues. The germline CDR1 and CDR2 sequences are SGHDN and FVKESK. V was shortened by 1 base and J by 6 bases, with 7 bases between the two germline ends.

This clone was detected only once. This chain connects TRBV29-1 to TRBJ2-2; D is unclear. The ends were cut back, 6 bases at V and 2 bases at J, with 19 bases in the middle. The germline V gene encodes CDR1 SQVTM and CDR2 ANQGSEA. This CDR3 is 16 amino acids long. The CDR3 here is CSVSGLPLFNTGELFF. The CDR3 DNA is TGCAGCGTAAGTGGATTACCGCTGTTCAACACCGGGGAGCTGTTTTTT.

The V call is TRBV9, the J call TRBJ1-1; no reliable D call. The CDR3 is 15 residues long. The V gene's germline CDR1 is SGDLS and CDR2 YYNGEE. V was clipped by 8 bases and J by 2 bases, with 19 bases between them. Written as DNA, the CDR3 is TGTGCCAGTAGCAGCCACCCCTTTAATAACACTGAAGCTTTCTTT. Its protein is CASSSHPFNNTEAFF.

The CDR3 region is CASSSPEGAHNGYTF. The CDR3 bases are TGTGCCAGCAGCTCCCCGGAGGGGGCCCACAATGGCTACACCTTC. This sequence joins TRBV7-9 and TRBJ1-2; the match to TRBD1 covers 7 bases. J was trimmed by 6 bases and V by 4 bases; bases with no gene match: 11. The length of the CDR3 is 15 residues. Germline CDR1 and CDR2: SEHNR and FQNEAQ (reference sequence).

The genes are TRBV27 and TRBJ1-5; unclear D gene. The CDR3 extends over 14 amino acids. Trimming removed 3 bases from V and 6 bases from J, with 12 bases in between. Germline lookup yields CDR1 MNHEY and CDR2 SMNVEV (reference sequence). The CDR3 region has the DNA TGTGCCAGCAGTTTGTCTCAGAAGAGTCAGCCCCAGCATTTT. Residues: CASSLSQKSQPQHF.

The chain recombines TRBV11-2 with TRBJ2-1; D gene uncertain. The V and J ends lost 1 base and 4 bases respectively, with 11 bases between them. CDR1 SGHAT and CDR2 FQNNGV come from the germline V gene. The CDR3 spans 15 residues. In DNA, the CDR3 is TGTGCCAGCAGCTTAGGGCTATATATTTACAATGAGCAGTTCTTC. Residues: CASSLGLYIYNEQFF.

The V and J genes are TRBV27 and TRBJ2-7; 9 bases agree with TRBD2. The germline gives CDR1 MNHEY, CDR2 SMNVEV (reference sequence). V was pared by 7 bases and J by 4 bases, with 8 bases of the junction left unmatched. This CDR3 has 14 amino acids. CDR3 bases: TGTGCCAGCAAACTTGGGCTAGCGGGGTACGAGCAGTACTTC. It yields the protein CASKLGLAGYEQYF.

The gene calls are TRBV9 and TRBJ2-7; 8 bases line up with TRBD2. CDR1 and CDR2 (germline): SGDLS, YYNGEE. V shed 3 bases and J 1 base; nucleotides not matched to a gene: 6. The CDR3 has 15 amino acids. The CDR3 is CASSETGLESYEQYF. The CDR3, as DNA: TGTGCCAGCAGCGAAACGGGACTAGAATCCTACGAGCAGTACTTC.

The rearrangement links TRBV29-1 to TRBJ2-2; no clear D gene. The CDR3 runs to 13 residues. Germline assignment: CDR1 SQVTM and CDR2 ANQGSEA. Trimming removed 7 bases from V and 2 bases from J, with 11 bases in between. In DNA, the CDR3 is TGCAGCGCCTCGAGCAGTAACACCGGGGAGCTGTTTTTT. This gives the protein CSASSSNTGELFF.

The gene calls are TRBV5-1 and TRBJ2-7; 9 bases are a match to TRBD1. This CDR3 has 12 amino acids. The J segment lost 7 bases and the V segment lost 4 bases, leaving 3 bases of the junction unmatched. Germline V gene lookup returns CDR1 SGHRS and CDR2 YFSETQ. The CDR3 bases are TGCGCCAGCAGCGGACAGGGGTGGGAGCAGTACTTC. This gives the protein CASSGQGWEQYF.

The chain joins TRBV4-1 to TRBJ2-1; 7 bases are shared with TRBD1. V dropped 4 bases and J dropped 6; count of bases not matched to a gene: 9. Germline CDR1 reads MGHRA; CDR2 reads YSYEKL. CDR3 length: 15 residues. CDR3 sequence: CASSLDRNPSNEQFF. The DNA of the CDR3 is TGCGCCAGCAGCCTGGACAGGAATCCGAGCAATGAGCAGTTCTTC.

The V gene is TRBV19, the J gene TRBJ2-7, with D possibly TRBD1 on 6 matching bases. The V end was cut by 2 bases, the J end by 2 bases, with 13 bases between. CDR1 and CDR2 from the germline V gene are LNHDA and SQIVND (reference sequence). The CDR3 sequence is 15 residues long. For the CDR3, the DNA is TGTGCCAGTAGTATACGGGACACACAGACCTACGAGCAGTACTTC. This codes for CASSIRDTQTYEQYF. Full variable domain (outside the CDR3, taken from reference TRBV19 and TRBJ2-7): DGGITQSPKYLFRKEGQNVTLSCEQNLNHDAMYWYRQDPGQGLRLIYYSQIVNDFQKGDIAEGYSVSREKKESFPLTVTSAQKNPTAFYLCASSIRDTQTYEQYFGPGTRLTVT.

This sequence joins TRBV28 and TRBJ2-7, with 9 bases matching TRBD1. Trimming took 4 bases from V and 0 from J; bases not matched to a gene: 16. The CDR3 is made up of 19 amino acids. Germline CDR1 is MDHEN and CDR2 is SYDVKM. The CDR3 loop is CASSYSSRTGAISSYEQYF. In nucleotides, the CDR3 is TGTGCCAGCAGTTACTCGTCGAGGACAGGGGCCATCTCCTCCTACGAGCAGTACTTC.

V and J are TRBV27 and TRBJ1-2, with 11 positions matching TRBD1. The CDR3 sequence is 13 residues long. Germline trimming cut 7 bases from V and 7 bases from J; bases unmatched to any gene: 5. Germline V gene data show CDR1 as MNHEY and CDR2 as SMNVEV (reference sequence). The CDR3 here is CASTGQGAIGYTF. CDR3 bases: TGTGCCAGCACCGGACAGGGGGCGATTGGCTACACCTTC.

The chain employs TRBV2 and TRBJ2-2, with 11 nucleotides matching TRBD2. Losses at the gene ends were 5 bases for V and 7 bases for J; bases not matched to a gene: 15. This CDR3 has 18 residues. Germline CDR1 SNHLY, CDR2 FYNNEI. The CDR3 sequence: CASSTGTSGPSYGGELFF. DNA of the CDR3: TGTGCCAGCAGTACCGGGACTAGCGGACCCAGCTACGGCGGGGAGCTGTTTTTT.

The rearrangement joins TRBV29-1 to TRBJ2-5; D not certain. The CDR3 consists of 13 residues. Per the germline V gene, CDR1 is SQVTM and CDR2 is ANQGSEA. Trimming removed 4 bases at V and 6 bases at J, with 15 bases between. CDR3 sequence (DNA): TGCAGCGTTGGGCCCACGGGTCAGAAGACCCAGTACTTC. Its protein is CSVGPTGQKTQYF.

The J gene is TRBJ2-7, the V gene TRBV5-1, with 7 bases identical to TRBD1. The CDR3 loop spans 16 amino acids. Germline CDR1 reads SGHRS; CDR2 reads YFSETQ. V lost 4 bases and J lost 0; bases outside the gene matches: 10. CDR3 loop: CASSPTVGQDSYEQYF. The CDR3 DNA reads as TGCGCCAGCAGCCCAACAGTAGGACAGGACTCCTACGAGCAGTACTTC.

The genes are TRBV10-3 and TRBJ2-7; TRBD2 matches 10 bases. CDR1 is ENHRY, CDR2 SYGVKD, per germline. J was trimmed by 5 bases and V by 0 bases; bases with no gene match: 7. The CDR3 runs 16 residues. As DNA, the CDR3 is TGTGCCATCAGTGAGTCTCTAGCGGGAGCTAGTGACGAGCAGTACTTC. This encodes CAISESLAGASDEQYF.

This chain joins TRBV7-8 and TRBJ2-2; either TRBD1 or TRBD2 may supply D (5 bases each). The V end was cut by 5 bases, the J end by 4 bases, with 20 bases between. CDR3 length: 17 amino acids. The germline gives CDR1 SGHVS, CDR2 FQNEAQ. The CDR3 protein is CASSPRTRGESTGELFF. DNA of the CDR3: TGTGCCAGCAGCCCCAGGACCCGAGGGGAATCCACCGGGGAGCTGTTTTTT.